This TCR beta chain derives from a study of CD8 T cells in ankylosing spondylitis. Study-wide results and caveats: Disease-associated clonotypes exhibited CD8+ identity and were relatively infrequent in peripheral blood. Reportedly, matched ankylosing spondylitis synovial fluid was significantly enriched for disease-linked clones. Under 10 highly homologous variants formed a TCR beta motif that appeared characteristic of ankylosing spondylitis blood.

Germline lookup yields CDR1 SGHKS and CDR2 YYEKEE (reference sequence). The CDR3 is 14 residues long. Trimming removed 3 bases from V and 7 bases from J, with 17 bases in between. TCRdb re-derived calls from the 5' RACE reads in MiXCR, one entry per CDR3 protein. The table has over 600,000 distinct CDR3 sequences, around 19% seen once. A few counts support this clonotype. Its specificity is unknown. The chain has TRBV5-5 and TRBJ2-7, with a tentative D call TRBD1 (5 bases). The specimen was blood, either unsorted or a sorted T cell fraction (not recorded which). The origin of this receptor is a male donor with ankylosing spondylitis. CDR3: CASSSTVGLPEQYF. CDR3 sequence (DNA): TGTGCCAGCAGCTCGACGGTGGGGCTACCTGAGCAGTACTTC.